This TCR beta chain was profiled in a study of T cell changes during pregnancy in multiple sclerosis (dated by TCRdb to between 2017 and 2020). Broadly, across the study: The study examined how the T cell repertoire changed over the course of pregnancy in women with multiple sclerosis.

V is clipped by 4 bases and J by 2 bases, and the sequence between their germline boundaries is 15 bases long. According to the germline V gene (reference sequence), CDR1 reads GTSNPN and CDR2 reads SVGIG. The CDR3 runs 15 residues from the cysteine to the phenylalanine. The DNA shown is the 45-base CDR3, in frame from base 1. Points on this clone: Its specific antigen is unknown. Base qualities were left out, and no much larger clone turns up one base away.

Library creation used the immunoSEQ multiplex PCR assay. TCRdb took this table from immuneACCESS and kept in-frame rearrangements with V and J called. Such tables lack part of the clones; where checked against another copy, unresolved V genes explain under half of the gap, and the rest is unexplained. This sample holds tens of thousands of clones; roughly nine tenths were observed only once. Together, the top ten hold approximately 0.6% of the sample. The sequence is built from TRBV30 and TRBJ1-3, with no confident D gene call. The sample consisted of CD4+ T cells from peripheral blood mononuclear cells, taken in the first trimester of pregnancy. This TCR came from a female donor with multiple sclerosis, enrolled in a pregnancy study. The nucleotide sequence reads TGTGCCTGGACCCCCTTTCTAGGTACTGGAAACACCATATATTTT. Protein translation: CAWTPFLGTGNTIYF.